The 17 T cell receptor beta chains presented below share a single source sample, sequenced in a study of shared clonotypes between healthy human individuals. Generated by immunoSEQ multiplex PCR, the TCRdb table keeps only in-frame clones and is missing some. The sample records 2 million to 2.5 million clones, approximately 94% being singletons. The sample was naive CD4+ T cells sorted from blood. The subset denotes: CD45RA+ positively selected. These receptors were collected from a man aged 18 to 30 in good health.

The chain is built from TRBV5-6 and TRBJ1-1, with D perhaps matching TRBD1 (5 bases). V lost 4 bases to trimming and J lost 10 bases, with 23 bases between them. This CDR3 comprises 15 residues. Germline loops: CDR1 SGHDT, CDR2 YYEEEE. CDR3 nucleotides: TGTGCCAGCAGCCTGGGCCAGGGTTGGCCCCGGGGAGCTTTCTTT. This gives the protein CASSLGQGWPRGAFF.

The rearrangement uses TRBV20-1 and TRBJ1-2; the D is unclear. The CDR3 spans 11 residues. Germline CDR1 is DFQATT and CDR2 is SNEGSKA (reference sequence). Trimming removed 4 bases from V and 2 bases from J, with 5 bases in between. The CDR3 is CSAKENYGYTF. The CDR3 coding sequence is TGCAGTGCTAAGGAAAACTATGGCTACACCTTC.

The chain links TRBV21-1 to TRBJ2-3. TRBV21-1 is an annotated pseudogene. This CDR3 is built from 15 residues. CDR3 loop: CASAASGRRTDTQYF. The CDR3 bases are TGTGCCAGCGCCGCGTCAGGACGGCGCACAGATACGCAGTATTTT.

In the case of this clone: This same CDR3 is encoded by further DNA sequences in the sample. The chain combines TRBV6-5 with TRBJ2-2; 8 bases fit TRBD2. The germline V gene has CDR1 MNHEY and CDR2 SVGAGI. The J segment lost 3 bases and the V segment lost 6 bases, leaving 0 bases of the junction unmatched. The CDR3 is 13 amino acids. CDR3 sequence reads: CASRRGDTGELFF. CDR3 in DNA: TGTGCCAGCAGGCGGGGGGACACCGGGGAGCTGTTTTTT.

The sample holds one count of this clone. The chain is built from TRBV29-1 and TRBJ2-1; 9 bases fit TRBD1. The CDR3 has 15 residues. CDR1 and CDR2 from the germline V gene are SQVTM and ANQGSEA. With V trimmed by 6 bases and J by 3 bases, 9 bases remained unmatched. The CDR3 loop reads CSVVLGTGNYNEQFF. The CDR3, as DNA: TGCAGCGTGGTCCTGGGGACAGGGAACTACAATGAGCAGTTCTTC.

The CDR3 coding sequence is TGTGCCAGCAGCCTCCCAGGAGGGACTAGCGTCCACACCGGGGAGCTGTTTTTT. Encoded protein: CASSLPGGTSVHTGELFF. This chain connects TRBV5-4 to TRBJ2-2; TRBD2 matches 10 bases. The CDR3 loop spans 18 amino acids. The J segment lost 3 bases and the V segment lost 4 bases, leaving 12 bases of the junction unmatched. Germline V gene data show CDR1 as SGHNT and CDR2 as YYREEE (reference sequence).

This clone was seen just once. The gene calls are TRBV10-3 and TRBJ2-1; either TRBD1 or TRBD2 may supply D (5 bases each). The V gene's germline CDR1 is ENHRY and CDR2 SYGVKD. The V gene lost 7 bases and the J gene lost 9 bases, with 16 bases spanning the gap. The CDR3 extends over 13 amino acids. This chain's CDR3 is CAINDPGRLEQFF. CDR3 nucleotides: TGTGCCATCAATGACCCGGGGCGGCTTGAGCAGTTCTTC.

Written as DNA, the CDR3 is TGTGCCACCAGCAGTATAGAGTCTCTTAACACTGAAGCTTTCTTT. It codes for CATSSIESLNTEAFF. The chain joins TRBV15 to TRBJ1-1; D is ambiguous. Trimming took off 3 bases at V and 2 bases at J, with 13 bases between the two ends. From germline, CDR1 is LNHNV and CDR2 YYDKDF (reference sequence). The CDR3 sequence is 15 residues long. The full variable domain, its missing parts supplied by reference TRBV15 and TRBJ1-1, is DAMVIQNPRYQVTQFGKPVTLSCSQTLNHNVMYWYQQKSSQAPKLLFHYYDKDFNNEADTPDNFQSRRPNTSFCFLDIRSPGLGDTAMYLCATSSIESLNTEAFFGQGTRLTVV.

This rearrangement joins TRBV10-3 to TRBJ2-4, with TRBD2 identical over 10 bases. The CDR3 totals 17 residues. V trimming: 2 bases; J trimming: 0 bases; junction bases outside the gene matches: 4. Germline assignment: CDR1 ENHRY and CDR2 SYGVKD. The CDR3, as DNA: TGTGCCATCAGTGAGGGACTAGCGGAATCAGCCAAAAACATTCAGTACTTC. It specifies CAISEGLAESAKNIQYF.

This clone was observed a single time. The chain has TRBV15 and TRBJ2-2; D not resolved. Trimming cost V 0 bases and J 0 bases, with 14 bases left between them. CDR1 is LNHNV, CDR2 YYDKDF, per germline (reference sequence). This CDR3 has 18 amino acids. CDR3 amino acids: CATSRDFRLGPNTGELFF. The CDR3 DNA is TGTGCCACCAGCAGAGATTTCCGTTTAGGGCCGAACACCGGGGAGCTGTTTTTT.

This clone was counted a few times. The V gene is TRBV28, the J gene TRBJ1-5; TRBD1 might be the D (6 bases). V was clipped by 3 bases and J by 5 bases, with 11 bases between them. There are 14 residues in the CDR3. Germline V gives CDR1 MDHEN, CDR2 SYDVKM. The CDR3: CASSFARGDQPQHF. As DNA, the CDR3 is TGTGCCAGCAGTTTCGCCAGGGGAGATCAGCCCCAGCATTTT.

This chain connects TRBV7-3 to TRBJ2-1, with D unclear. Per the germline V gene, CDR1 is SGHTA and CDR2 is FQGTGA. V lost 6 bases and J lost 0, with 15 bases in between. The CDR3 is 16 amino acids. The CDR3 coding sequence is TGTGCCAGCAGTATTACCCCTTCGAGCTCCTACAATGAGCAGTTCTTC. Translation gives CASSITPSSSYNEQFF.

The count of this clone is one. This sequence joins TRBV20-1 and TRBJ2-1; D uncertain. The V gene's germline CDR1 is DFQATT and CDR2 SNEGSKA (reference sequence). There are 9 residues in the CDR3. The CDR3 DNA is TGCACCAAGACGGATGAGCAGTTCTTC. Translated: CTKTDEQFF.

As concerns this clone: This specimen includes other DNA sequences encoding the same CDR3. The chain joins TRBV7-2 to TRBJ1-2; TRBD1 aligns across 9 bases. V trimming: 5 bases; J trimming: 4 bases; junction bases outside the gene matches: 5. The CDR3 totals 14 residues. The V gene's germline CDR1 is SGHTA and CDR2 FQGNSA. The CDR3 sequence is CASSPPGQGYGYTF. The CDR3 DNA follows: TGTGCCAGCAGCCCTCCGGGACAGGGCTATGGCTACACCTTC.

This clone was recorded only once. The rearrangement joins TRBV27 to TRBJ2-7; unclear D gene. The CDR3 has 16 amino acids. The V gene's germline CDR1 is MNHEY and CDR2 SMNVEV (reference sequence). Trimming pared 1 base from V and 2 bases from J, leaving 15 bases between. The CDR3 is CASSLYVPDVTYEQYF. DNA for the CDR3: TGTGCCAGCAGTTTATACGTTCCAGACGTCACCTACGAGCAGTACTTC.

J is TRBJ2-2 and V is TRBV6-5, with 9 bases that match TRBD2. CDR1 is MNHEY, CDR2 SVGAGI, per germline. The CDR3 extends over 15 amino acids. J lost 7 bases, V lost 5 bases, and 8 bases had no gene match. CDR3 nucleotide sequence: TGTGCCAGCAGTCACCCAGGACTAGCGTACGGGGAGCTGTTTTTT. Its protein product is CASSHPGLAYGELFF.

V gene TRBV19 combines with J gene TRBJ1-6, with 12 bases identical to TRBD1. Germline V gene lookup returns CDR1 LNHDA and CDR2 SQIVND (reference sequence). Trimming took 5 bases from V and 9 from J; bases not matched to a gene: 5. CDR3 length: 15 amino acids. Here the CDR3 DNA reads TGTGCCAGTAGTTCGGGACAGGGGGCGGGTTCACCCCTCCACTTT. Protein sequence: CASSSGQGAGSPLHF.